The next 9 T cell receptor beta chains were all read from a single sample in a study of blood T cell repertoires in COVID-19. The assay was immunoSEQ multiplex PCR, and TCRdb's table has in-frame clones only and misses some. The sample lists under 200,000 clones; roughly 86% were seen once. The sample taken for sequencing was peripheral blood. Receptors were obtained from a man between 18 and 29 years old with active or convalescent COVID-19.

The chain uses TRBV5-5 and TRBJ2-4; 9 bases agree with TRBD1. CDR1 is SGHKS, CDR2 YYEKEE, per germline (reference sequence). Trimming took 2 bases from V and 6 from J; bases not matched to a gene: 6. The CDR3 sequence is 15 residues long. The CDR3 reads CASSLVPGQGNIQYF. CDR3 nucleotide sequence: TGTGCCAGCAGCTTAGTCCCGGGACAGGGAAACATTCAGTACTTC.

CDR3 loop: CASSRGGYNEQFF. The CDR3 region has the DNA TGTGCCAGTAGTCGGGGGGGCTACAATGAGCAGTTCTTC. The genes are TRBV19 and TRBJ2-1; 8 bases line up with TRBD2. CDR3 length: 13 amino acids. V was clipped by 5 bases and J by 3 bases; unmatched bases: 0. Germline CDR1 and CDR2: LNHDA and SQIVND (reference sequence).

The chain combines TRBV19 with TRBJ2-5; 8 bases line up with TRBD1. The CDR3 has 14 residues. Germline V gene lookup returns CDR1 LNHDA and CDR2 SQIVND (reference sequence). V was clipped by 5 bases and J by 4 bases; unmatched bases: 6. CDR3 sequence: CASSSTGVRETQYF. CDR3 nucleotides: TGTGCCAGTAGTTCGACAGGGGTTCGAGAGACCCAGTACTTC. The full variable domain, rest sourced from reference TRBV19 and TRBJ2-5, is DGGITQSPKYLFRKEGQNVTLSCEQNLNHDAMYWYRQDPGQGLRLIYYSQIVNDFQKGDIAEGYSVSREKKESFPLTVTSAQKNPTAFYLCASSSTGVRETQYFGPGTRLLVL.

This clone was recorded only once. The DNA of the CDR3 is TGTGCCAGCAGTCAGCGGGGGAATTCACCCCTCCACTTT. Its protein is CASSQRGNSPLHF. The genes are TRBV7-2 and TRBJ1-6; the D gene is possibly TRBD1 (5 bases). The germline gives CDR1 SGHTA, CDR2 FQGNSA. Deletions cut 6 bases from V and 7 bases from J, with 10 bases between. This CDR3 contains 13 residues.

The V and J genes are TRBV4-3 and TRBJ1-5; 11 bases agree with TRBD1. V gave up 4 bases and J gave up 6 bases; unmatched junction bases: 2. CDR3 length: 14 amino acids. Germline V gene lookup returns CDR1 LGHNA and CDR2 YSLEER. DNA of the CDR3: TGCGCCAGCAGCCGGACAGGGGGCAGTCAGCCCCAGCATTTT. Translating gives CASSRTGGSQPQHF.

The rearrangement links TRBV27 to TRBJ1-6; D gene unclear. The CDR3 spans 16 residues. V dropped 3 bases and J dropped 0 bases, with 9 bases sitting between them. Germline-derived CDR1 and CDR2 are MNHEY and SMNVEV (reference sequence). The CDR3 DNA sequence: TGTGCCAGCAGTTTTGGTACAAGCTCCTATAATTCACCCCTCCACTTT. Translation gives CASSFGTSSYNSPLHF.

The chain has TRBV6-5 and TRBJ2-2; TRBD1 might be the D (6 bases). This CDR3 has 15 amino acids. V dropped 7 bases and J dropped 0 bases, with 12 bases sitting between them. Germline loops: CDR1 MNHEY, CDR2 SVGAGI. CDR3 protein: CASNPTGPNTGELFF. Written as DNA, the CDR3 is TGTGCCAGCAATCCGACAGGCCCGAACACCGGGGAGCTGTTTTTT.

Comment on this clone: The same CDR3 arises from other DNA sequences in this sample as well. The V gene is TRBV4-1, the J gene TRBJ2-1; 8 bases align to TRBD1. The germline gives CDR1 MGHRA, CDR2 YSYEKL. Trimming removed 0 bases from V and 2 bases from J; junction bases left unmatched: 3. The CDR3 totals 16 residues. The CDR3 protein is CASSQDSGGAYNEQFF. In nucleotides, the CDR3 is TGCGCCAGCAGCCAAGATTCAGGGGGCGCCTACAATGAGCAGTTCTTC.

The rearrangement links TRBV7-2 to TRBJ2-3; 10 bases map to TRBD2. CDR1 and CDR2 from the germline V gene are SGHTA and FQGNSA. V shed 3 bases, J shed 4 bases, and the junction held 7 bases outside the gene matches. CDR3 length equals 16 residues. As DNA, the CDR3 is TGTGCCAGCAGCTTGAGGCTAGCGGGAGTTTCAGATACGCAGTATTTT. Translated, it gives CASSLRLAGVSDTQYF.